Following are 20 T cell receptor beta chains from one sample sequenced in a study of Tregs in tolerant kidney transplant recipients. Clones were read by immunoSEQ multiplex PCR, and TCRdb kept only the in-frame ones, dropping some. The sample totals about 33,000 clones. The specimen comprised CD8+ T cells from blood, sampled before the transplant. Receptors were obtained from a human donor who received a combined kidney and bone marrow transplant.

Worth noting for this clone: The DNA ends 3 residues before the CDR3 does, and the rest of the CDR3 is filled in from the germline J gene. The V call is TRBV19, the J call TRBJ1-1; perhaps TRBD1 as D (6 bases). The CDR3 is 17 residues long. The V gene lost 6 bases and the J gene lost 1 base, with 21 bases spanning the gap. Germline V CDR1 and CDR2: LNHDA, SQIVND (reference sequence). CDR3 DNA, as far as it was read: TGTGCCAGTAGCCCTTTAATTCAGGGGCTCTCGAACACTGAA. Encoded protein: CASSPLIQGLSNTE. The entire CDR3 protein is CASSPLIQGLSNTEAFF.

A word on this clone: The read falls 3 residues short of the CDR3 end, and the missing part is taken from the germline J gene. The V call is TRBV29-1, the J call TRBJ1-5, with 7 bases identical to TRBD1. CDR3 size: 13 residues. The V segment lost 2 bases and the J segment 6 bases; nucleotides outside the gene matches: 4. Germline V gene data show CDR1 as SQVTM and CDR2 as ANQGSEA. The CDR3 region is CSVEQGDGQPQHF. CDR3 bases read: TGCAGCGTTGAACAGGGGGACGGTCAGCCC.

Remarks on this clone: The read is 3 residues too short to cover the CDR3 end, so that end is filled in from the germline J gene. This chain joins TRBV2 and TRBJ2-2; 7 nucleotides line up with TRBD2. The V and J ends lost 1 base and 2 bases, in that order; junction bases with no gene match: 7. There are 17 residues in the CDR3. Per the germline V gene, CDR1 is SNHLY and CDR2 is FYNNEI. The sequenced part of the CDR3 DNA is TGTGCCAGCAGTGAAGAGGTCGCGGGAGTAAACACCGGGGAG. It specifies CASSEEVAGVNTGE. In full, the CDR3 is CASSEEVAGVNTGELFF.

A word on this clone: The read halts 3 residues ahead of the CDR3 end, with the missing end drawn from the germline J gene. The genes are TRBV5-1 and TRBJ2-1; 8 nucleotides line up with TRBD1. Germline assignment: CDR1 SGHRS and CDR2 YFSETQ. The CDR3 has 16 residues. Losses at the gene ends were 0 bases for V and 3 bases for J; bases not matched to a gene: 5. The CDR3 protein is CASSLGSGTGYNEQFF. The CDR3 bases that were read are TGCGCCAGCAGCTTGGGATCCGGGACAGGCTACAATGAG.

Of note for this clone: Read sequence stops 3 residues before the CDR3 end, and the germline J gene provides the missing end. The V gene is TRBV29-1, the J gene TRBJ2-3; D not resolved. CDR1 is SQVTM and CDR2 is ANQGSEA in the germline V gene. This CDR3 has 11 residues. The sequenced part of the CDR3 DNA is TGCAGCGTTGTAGAAGGCGGAACG. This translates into CSVVEGGT. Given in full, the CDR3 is CSVVEGGTQYF.

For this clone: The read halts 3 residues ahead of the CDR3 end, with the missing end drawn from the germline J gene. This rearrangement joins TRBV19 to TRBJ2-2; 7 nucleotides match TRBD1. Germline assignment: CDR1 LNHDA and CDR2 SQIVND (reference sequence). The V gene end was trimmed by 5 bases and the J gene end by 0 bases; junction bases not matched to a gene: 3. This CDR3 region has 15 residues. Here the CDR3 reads CASSPGTANTGELFF. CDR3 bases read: TGTGCCAGTAGTCCCGGGACAGCGAACACCGGGGAG.

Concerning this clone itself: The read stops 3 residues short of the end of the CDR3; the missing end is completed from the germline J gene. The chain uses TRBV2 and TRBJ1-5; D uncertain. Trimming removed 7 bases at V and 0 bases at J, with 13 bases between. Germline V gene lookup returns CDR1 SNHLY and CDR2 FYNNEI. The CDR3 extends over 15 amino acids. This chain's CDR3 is CASTPRGDSNQPQHF. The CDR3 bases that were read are TGTGCCAGCACGCCACGGGGAGATAGCAATCAGCCC.

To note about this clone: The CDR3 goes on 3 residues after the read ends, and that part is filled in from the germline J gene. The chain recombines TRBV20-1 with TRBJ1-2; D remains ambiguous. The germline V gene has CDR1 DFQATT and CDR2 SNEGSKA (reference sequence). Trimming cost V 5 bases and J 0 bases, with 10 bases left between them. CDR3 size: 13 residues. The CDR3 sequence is CSAPHPANYGYTF. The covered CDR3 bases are TGCAGTGCTCCGCACCCAGCTAACTATGGC.

The CDR3: CASSPGGTEAFF. Incomplete CDR3 DNA: TGTGCCAGCAGCCCGGGGGGCACTGAA. The chain uses TRBV14 and TRBJ1-1; D perhaps matches TRBD1 (5 bases). The sequenced fragment ends 3 residues before the CDR3 boundary, so the rest is inferred from the germline J gene. Germline V gene data show CDR1 as SGHDN and CDR2 as FVKESK. Between the trimmed V and J ends, which lost 4 bases and 4 bases, there was a span of 7 bases. The length of the CDR3 is 12 residues.

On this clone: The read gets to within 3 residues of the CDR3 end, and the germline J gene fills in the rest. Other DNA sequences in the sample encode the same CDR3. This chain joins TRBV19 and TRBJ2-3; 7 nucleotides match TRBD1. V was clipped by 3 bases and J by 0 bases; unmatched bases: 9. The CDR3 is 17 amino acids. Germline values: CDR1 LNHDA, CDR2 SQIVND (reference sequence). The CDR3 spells CASSIPTGRSSTDTQYF. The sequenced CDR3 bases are TGTGCCAGTAGTATTCCGACAGGGCGCTCCAGCACAGATACG.

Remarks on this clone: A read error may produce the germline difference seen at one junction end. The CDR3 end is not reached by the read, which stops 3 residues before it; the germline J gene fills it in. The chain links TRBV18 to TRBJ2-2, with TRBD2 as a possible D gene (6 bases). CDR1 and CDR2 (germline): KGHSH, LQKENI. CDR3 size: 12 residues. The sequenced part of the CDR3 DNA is TGTGCCAGCTCACCACCTGGAGGGGTG. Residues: CASSPPGGV. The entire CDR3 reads CASSPPGGVLFF.

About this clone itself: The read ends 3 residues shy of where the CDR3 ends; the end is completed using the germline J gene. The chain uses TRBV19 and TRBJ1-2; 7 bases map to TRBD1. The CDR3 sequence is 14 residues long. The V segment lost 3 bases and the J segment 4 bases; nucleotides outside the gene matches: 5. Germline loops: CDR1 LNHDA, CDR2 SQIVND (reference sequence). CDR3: CASSMPTGPYGYTF. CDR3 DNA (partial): TGTGCCAGTAGTATGCCGACAGGGCCCTATGGC.

The sequenced CDR3 bases are TGTGCCAGCAGCCATCTAGCGGGGGGGAACGACAATGAG. Translating gives CASSHLAGGNDNE. The complete CDR3 protein is CASSHLAGGNDNEQFF. This rearrangement joins TRBV7-7 to TRBJ2-1; 12 bases fit TRBD2. The read stops 3 residues short of the end of the CDR3; the missing end is completed from the germline J gene. Germline V gives CDR1 SSHAT, CDR2 FNYEAQ (reference sequence). This CDR3 comprises 16 residues. The V gene end was trimmed by 5 bases and the J gene end by 5 bases; junction bases not matched to a gene: 7. Full variable domain (missing parts from reference TRBV7-7 and TRBJ2-1): GAGVSQSPRYKVTKRGQDVTLRCDPISSHATLYWYQQALGQGPEFLTYFNYEAQPDKSGLPSDRFSAERPEGSISTLTIQRTEQRDSAMYRCASSHLAGGNDNEQFFGPGTRLTVL.

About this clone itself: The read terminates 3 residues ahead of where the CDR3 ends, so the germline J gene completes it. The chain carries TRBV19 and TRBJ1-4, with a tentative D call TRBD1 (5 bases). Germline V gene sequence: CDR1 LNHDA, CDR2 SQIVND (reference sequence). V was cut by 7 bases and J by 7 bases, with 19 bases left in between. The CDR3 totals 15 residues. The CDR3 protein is CASTPRQPRLEKLFF. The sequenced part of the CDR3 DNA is TGTGCCAGTACTCCCAGACAGCCCCGGCTTGAAAAA. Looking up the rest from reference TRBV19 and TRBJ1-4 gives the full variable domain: DGGITQSPKYLFRKEGQNVTLSCEQNLNHDAMYWYRQDPGQGLRLIYYSQIVNDFQKGDIAEGYSVSREKKESFPLTVTSAQKNPTAFYLCASTPRQPRLEKLFFGSGTQLSVL.

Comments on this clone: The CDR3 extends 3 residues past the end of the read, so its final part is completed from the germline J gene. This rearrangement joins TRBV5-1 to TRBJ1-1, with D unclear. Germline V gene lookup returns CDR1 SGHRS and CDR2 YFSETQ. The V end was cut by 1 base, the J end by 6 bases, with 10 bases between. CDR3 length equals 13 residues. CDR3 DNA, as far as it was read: TGCGCCAGCAGCTTGAAGGGCTCGGCTGAA. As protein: CASSLKGSAE. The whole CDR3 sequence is CASSLKGSAEAFF.

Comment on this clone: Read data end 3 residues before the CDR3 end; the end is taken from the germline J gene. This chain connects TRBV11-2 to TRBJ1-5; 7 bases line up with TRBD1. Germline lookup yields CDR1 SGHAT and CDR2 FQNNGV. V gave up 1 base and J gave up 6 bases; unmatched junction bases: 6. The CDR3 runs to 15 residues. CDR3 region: CASSLVTGSGQPQHF. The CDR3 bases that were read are TGTGCCAGCAGCTTAGTGACAGGGTCTGGTCAGCCC.

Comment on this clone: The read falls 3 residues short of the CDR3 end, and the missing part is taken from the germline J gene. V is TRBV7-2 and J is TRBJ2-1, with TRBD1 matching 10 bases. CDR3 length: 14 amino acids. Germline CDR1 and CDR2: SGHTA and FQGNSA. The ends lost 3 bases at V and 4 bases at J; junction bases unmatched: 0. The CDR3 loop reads CASSLGQGYNEQFF. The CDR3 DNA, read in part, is TGTGCCAGCAGCTTGGGACAGGGGTACAATGAG.

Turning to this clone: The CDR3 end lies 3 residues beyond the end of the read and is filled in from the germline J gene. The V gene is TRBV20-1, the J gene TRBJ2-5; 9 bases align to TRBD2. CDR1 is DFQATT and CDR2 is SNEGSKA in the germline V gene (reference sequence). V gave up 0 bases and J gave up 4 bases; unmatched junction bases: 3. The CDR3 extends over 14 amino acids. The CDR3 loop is CSARDRAGGETQYF. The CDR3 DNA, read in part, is TGCAGTGCTAGAGATAGAGCGGGGGGAGAGACC.

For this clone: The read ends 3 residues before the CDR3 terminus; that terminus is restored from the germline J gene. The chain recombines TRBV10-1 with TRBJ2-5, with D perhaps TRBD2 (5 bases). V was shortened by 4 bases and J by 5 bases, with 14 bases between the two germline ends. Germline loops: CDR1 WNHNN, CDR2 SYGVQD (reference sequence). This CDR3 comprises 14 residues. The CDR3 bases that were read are TGCGCCAGCAGTGCGTCCGAGGGTGTCGAGACC. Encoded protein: CASSASEGVET. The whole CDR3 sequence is CASSASEGVETQYF.

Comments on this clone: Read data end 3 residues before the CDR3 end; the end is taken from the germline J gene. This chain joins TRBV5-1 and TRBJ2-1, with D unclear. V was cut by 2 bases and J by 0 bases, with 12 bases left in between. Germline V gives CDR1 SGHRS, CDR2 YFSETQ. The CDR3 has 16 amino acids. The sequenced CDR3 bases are TGCGCCAGCAGCTTAGAAATCCCCAGCTCCTACAATGAG. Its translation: CASSLEIPSSYNE. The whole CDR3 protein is CASSLEIPSSYNEQFF.